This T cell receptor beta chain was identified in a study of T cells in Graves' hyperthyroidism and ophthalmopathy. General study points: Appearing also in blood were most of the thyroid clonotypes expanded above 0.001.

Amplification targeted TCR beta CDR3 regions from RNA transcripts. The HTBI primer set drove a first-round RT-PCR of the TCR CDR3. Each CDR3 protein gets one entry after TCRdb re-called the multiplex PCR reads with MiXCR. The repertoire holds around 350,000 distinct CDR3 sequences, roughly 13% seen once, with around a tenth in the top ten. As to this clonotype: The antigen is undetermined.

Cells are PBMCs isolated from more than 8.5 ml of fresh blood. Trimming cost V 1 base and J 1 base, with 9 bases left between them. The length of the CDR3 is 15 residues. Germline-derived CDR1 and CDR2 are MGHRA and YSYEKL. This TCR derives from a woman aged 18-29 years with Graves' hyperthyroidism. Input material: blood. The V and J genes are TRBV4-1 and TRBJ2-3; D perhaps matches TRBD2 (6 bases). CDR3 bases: TGCGCCAGCAGCCAAGGAACGGGGGGCACAGATACGCAGTATTTT. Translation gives CASSQGTGGTDTQYF.